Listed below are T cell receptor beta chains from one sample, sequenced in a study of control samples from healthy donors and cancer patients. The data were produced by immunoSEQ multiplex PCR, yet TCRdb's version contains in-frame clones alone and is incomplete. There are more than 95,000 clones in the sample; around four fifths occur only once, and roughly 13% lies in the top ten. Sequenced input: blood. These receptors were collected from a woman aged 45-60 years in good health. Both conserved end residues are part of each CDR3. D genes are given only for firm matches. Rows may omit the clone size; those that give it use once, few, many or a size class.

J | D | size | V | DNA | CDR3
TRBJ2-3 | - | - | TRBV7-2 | TGTGCCAGCAGCCAACCGGGCGAACGAGCAGATACGCAGTATTTT | CASSQPGERADTQYF
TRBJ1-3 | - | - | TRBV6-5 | TGTGCCAGCAGTTACGCGGGAAGGGGCTCTGGAAACACCATATATTTT | CASSYAGRGSGNTIYF
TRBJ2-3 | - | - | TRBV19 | TGTGCCAGTAGGGACTACCCAGATACGCAGTATTTT | CASRDYPDTQYF
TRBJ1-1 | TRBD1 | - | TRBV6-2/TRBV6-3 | TGTGCCAGCAGTTATCAGACAGGGCTCAACACTGAAGCTTTCTTT | CASSYQTGLNTEAFF
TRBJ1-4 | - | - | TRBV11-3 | TGTGCCAGCAGCGGCGGGACACCAGCAACTAATGAAAAACTGTTTTTT | CASSGGTPATNEKLFF
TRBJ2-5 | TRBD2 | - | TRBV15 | TGTGCCACCAGCAGAGATCTTTTGGCGGGGGGTCTTCAAGAGACCCAGTACTTC | CATSRDLLAGGLQETQYF
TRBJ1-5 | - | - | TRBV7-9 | TGTGCCAGCAGCTCTGACAGTTCCAGCAGCAATCAGCCCCAGCATTTT | CASSSDSSSSNQPQHF
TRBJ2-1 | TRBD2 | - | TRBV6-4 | TGTGCCAGCAGTGACCGGTTCGGGGGGGCAGGTGAGCAGTTCTTC | CASSDRFGGAGEQFF
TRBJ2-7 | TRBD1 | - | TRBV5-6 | TGTGCCAGCAGCTCGAAAAGGACAGGGGGTAGGGACGAGCAGTACTTC | CASSSKRTGGRDEQYF
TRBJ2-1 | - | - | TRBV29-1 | TGCAGCGTTGAACCCGTAAAGGGGAATGAGCAGTTCTTC | CSVEPVKGNEQFF
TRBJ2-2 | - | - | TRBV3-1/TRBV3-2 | TGTGCCAGCAGCCCCACGACTAACACCGGGGAGCTGTTTTTT | CASSPTTNTGELFF
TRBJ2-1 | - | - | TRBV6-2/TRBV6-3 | TGTGCCAGCAGTTCATCAGCGTGGCGGGATTACAATGAGCAGTTCTTC | CASSSSAWRDYNEQFF
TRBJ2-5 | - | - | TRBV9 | TGTGCCAGCAGCGCCAGGGTACAGCAAGAGACCCAGTACTTC | CASSARVQQETQYF
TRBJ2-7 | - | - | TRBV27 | TGTGCCACCAGTACTCCAGGGAGGAACGAGCAGTACTTC | CATSTPGRNEQYF
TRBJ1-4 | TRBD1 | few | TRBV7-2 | TGTGCCAGCAGCCCCGGGACAGGAGAAAAACTGTTTTTT | CASSPGTGEKLFF
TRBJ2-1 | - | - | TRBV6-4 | TGTGCCAGCAGTGACTCGAGTCAAGGAGGACAGTTCTTC | CASSDSSQGGQFF
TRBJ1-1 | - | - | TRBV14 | TGTGCCAGCAGCCCCGGCGGACGGGGTGTGAACACTGAAGCTTTCTTT | CASSPGGRGVNTEAFF
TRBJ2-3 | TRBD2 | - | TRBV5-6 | TGTGCCAGCACCTCGTGGGGGGGAGTCGGCACAGATACGCAGTATTTT | CASTSWGGVGTDTQYF
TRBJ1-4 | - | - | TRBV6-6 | TGTGCCAGCAGTACTGGGGGCGCGAAAACTAATGAAAAACTGTTTTTT | CASSTGGAKTNEKLFF
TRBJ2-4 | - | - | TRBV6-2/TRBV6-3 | TGTGCCAGCAGTTACTCCGACGCGGCAATGGCCAAAAACATTCAGTACTTC | CASSYSDAAMAKNIQYF
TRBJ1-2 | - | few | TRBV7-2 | TGTGCCAGCAGCTTAAAGGGGCGAGACTATGGCTACACCTTC | CASSLKGRDYGYTF
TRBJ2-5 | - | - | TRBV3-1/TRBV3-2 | TGTGCCAGCAGCCAAAGGGTAAAAGGTGTTAGGCTGGAGACCCAGTACTTC | CASSQRVKGVRLETQYF
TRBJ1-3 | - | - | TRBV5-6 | TGTGCCAGCAGCCCTCGGGGATTTGGAAACACCATATATTTT | CASSPRGFGNTIYF
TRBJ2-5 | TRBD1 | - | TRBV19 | TGTGCCAGTAGTACCACAGGGGGCGGGTTGAAGACCCAGTACTTC | CASSTTGGGLKTQYF
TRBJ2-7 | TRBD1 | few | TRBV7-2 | TGTGCCAGCAGCCCGGGACAGGTCTACGAGCAGTACTTC | CASSPGQVYEQYF
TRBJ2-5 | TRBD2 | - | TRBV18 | TGTGCCAGCTCAACTAGGATGCTAGCGGGGGGAGAGACCCAGTACTTC | CASSTRMLAGGETQYF
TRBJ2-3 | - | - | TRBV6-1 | TGTGCCAGCAGTGAAGCGTTTCGCACAGATACGCAGTATTTT | CASSEAFRTDTQYF
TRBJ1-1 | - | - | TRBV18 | TGTGCCAGCTCACCACTGAGTTCCGGCGTGGGCACTGAAGCTTTCTTT | CASSPLSSGVGTEAFF
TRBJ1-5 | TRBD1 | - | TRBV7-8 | TGTGCCAGCAGCTACGGGACAGGTGATCAGCCCCAGCATTTT | CASSYGTGDQPQHF
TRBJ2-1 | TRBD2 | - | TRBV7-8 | TGTGCCAGCGGATTAAGCGGGACCCTGGCCCATGAGCAGTTCTTC | CASGLSGTLAHEQFF
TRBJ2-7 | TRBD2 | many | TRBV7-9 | TGTGCCAGCAGCTTGGTTAGCGGGAGGGCCGGCGAGCAGTACTTC | CASSLVSGRAGEQYF
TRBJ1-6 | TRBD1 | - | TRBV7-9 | TGTGCCAGCAGCCGGACAGGGAGCTCCTATAATTCACCCCTCCACTTT | CASSRTGSSYNSPLHF
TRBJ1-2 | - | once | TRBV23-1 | TGCGCCAGCAGTCAATCTTGGGGTAACTATGGCTACACCTTC | CASSQSWGNYGYTF
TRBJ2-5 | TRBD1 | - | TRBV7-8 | TGTGCCAGCAGCATGGGACAGAGAGAGACCCAGTACTTC | CASSMGQRETQYF
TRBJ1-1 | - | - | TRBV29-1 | TGCAGCGTTGAAACGAACACTGAAGCTTTCTTT | CSVETNTEAFF
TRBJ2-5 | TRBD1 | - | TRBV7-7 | TGTGCTAGCAGCTTAGGGGGGACAGGGAAAGAGACCCAGTACTTC | CASSLGGTGKETQYF
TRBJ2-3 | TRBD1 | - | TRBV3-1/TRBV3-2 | TGTGCCAGCAGCCAGATGGGGGCGGACAGGGGGACAGATACGCAGTATTTT | CASSQMGADRGTDTQYF
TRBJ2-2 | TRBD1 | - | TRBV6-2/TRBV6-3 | TGTGCCAGCAGTTACGGGACAGGGGTGTCCGGGGAGCTGTTTTTT | CASSYGTGVSGELFF
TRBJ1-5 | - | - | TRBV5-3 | TGTGCCAGAAGCTTGCTTAAGTTGACAGGACGGGGGGTCATACAGCCCCAGCATTTT | CARSLLKLTGRGVIQPQHF
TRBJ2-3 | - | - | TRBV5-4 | TGTGCCTTTCGACTAGATCATAGCACAGATACGCAGTATTTT | CAFRLDHSTDTQYF
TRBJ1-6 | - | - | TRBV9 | TGTGCCAGCAGCGTATCGACAGAGAGCTCCTATAATTCACCCCTCCACTTT | CASSVSTESSYNSPLHF
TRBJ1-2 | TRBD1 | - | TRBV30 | TGTGCCTGGAGTGCCGGGGACAGGGGTTGGAGTGGCTATGGCTACACCTTC | CAWSAGDRGWSGYGYTF